What follows are 20 T cell receptor beta chains derived from one specimen sequenced in a study of preoperative IRX-2 immunotherapy in early breast cancer. Data came from immunoSEQ multiplex PCR; TCRdb stores just in-frame clones and leaves some out. The sample yields about 43,000 clones, about 95% seen once. Treatment defined: preoperative locoregional IRX-2 cytokine immunotherapy. The starting material was tumor tissue, obtained after IRX-2 immunotherapy. Source of these receptors: a human donor with breast cancer.

The rearrangement uses TRBV11-1 and TRBJ2-7, with D perhaps matching TRBD2 (6 bases). Trimming cost V 5 bases and J 2 bases, with 13 bases left between them. This CDR3 has 14 residues. Germline V lookup: CDR1 SGHAT, CDR2 FQDESV (reference sequence). CDR3 protein: CASSPGLATYEQYF. The CDR3 nucleotides read TGTGCCAGCAGCCCGGGACTCGCGACCTACGAGCAGTACTTC.

This chain uses TRBV2 with TRBJ1-2; no reliable D call. The germline V gene has CDR1 SNHLY and CDR2 FYNNEI. This CDR3 region has 16 residues. V was cut by 5 bases and J by 8 bases, with 24 bases left in between. The chain's CDR3 is CASSPRFGPHLRGYTF. CDR3 DNA sequence: TGTGCCAGCAGTCCCCGGTTCGGGCCCCACCTCCGAGGCTACACCTTC.

The rearrangement joins TRBV19 to TRBJ1-5; D is ambiguous. The CDR3 consists of 14 residues. Germline CDR1 and CDR2: LNHDA and SQIVND (reference sequence). V was clipped by 5 bases and J by 7 bases, with 15 bases between them. The CDR3 region is CASSFGTEPQPQHF. As DNA, the CDR3 is TGTGCCAGTAGTTTTGGTACAGAGCCCCAGCCCCAGCATTTT.

The V and J genes are TRBV4-3 and TRBJ2-7; D gene unclear. CDR1 and CDR2 (germline): LGHNA, YSLEER. V lost 0 bases to trimming and J lost 0 bases, with 9 bases between them. The CDR3 covers 15 residues. As DNA, the CDR3 is TGCGCCAGCAGCCAAGATCGGCAGTACTCCTACGAGCAGTACTTC. Protein: CASSQDRQYSYEQYF.

The chain uses TRBV25-1 and TRBJ1-1; TRBD1 agrees at 7 bases. CDR3 length equals 15 residues. The germline V gene encodes CDR1 MGHDK and CDR2 SYGVNS. J lost 4 bases, V lost 4 bases, and 9 bases had no gene match. The CDR3 protein is CASSALQGGGTEAFF. CDR3 sequence (DNA): TGTGCCAGCAGTGCTTTGCAAGGGGGCGGCACTGAAGCTTTCTTT.

The rearrangement joins TRBV28 to TRBJ2-3, with D hard to call. Trimming cost V 5 bases and J 1 base, with 10 bases left between them. The germline V gene encodes CDR1 MDHEN and CDR2 SYDVKM. The CDR3 length is 14 residues. The CDR3 spells CASSPAAGTDTQYF. The CDR3 DNA follows: TGTGCCAGCAGTCCGGCGGCCGGCACAGATACGCAGTATTTT.

This clone was seen only once. This chain uses TRBV5-1 with TRBJ2-7; maybe TRBD1 (6 bases). In germline, CDR1 is SGHRS, CDR2 YFSETQ. The CDR3 is 14 residues long. Trimming left V 4 bases short and J 5 bases short, with 16 bases between. CDR3 sequence reads: CASSPGTLLDEQYF. CDR3 DNA: TGCGCCAGCAGCCCCGGGACACTTCTTGACGAGCAGTACTTC.

This chain uses TRBV19 with TRBJ2-3, with 11 nucleotides matching TRBD2. V lost 9 bases and J lost 5; bases outside the gene matches: 7. This CDR3 has 14 residues. From germline, CDR1 is LNHDA and CDR2 SQIVND (reference sequence). For the CDR3, the DNA is TGTGCCAGCCGCGTAGCGGGGGGGGGAGATACGCAGTATTTT. Encoded protein: CASRVAGGGDTQYF.

The chain recombines TRBV6-6 with TRBJ1-5; 8 bases line up with TRBD1. J lost 0 bases, V lost 2 bases, and 3 bases had no gene match. Looked up from germline, CDR1 is MNHNY and CDR2 is SVGAGI (reference sequence). The CDR3 is 16 residues long. The CDR3 sequence: CASSYGTGYSNQPQHF. The DNA of the CDR3 is TGTGCCAGCAGTTACGGGACAGGCTATAGCAATCAGCCCCAGCATTTT.

The V gene is TRBV15, the J gene TRBJ2-3, with a tentative D call TRBD1 (6 bases). V lost 2 bases and J lost 0, with 9 bases in between. CDR1 LNHNV and CDR2 YYDKDF come from the germline V gene (reference sequence). This CDR3 has 15 residues. CDR3 in DNA: TGTGCCACCAGCAGATACAGGGAGAGCACAGATACGCAGTATTTT. Translating gives CATSRYRESTDTQYF.

About this clone: Other DNA sequences in this sample translate to the same CDR3. The chain joins TRBV7-3 to TRBJ1-6; D gene ambiguous. Trimming shortened V by 4 bases and J by 7 bases, and 8 bases separated the two germline ends. Germline V gene lookup returns CDR1 SGHTA and CDR2 FQGTGA. CDR3 length: 13 residues. CDR3 bases: TGTGCCAGCAGCTCAACGGGGAATTCACCCCTCCACTTT. This codes for CASSSTGNSPLHF. The complete variable domain, with remaining parts taken from reference TRBV7-3 and TRBJ1-6, reads GAGVSQTPSNKVTEKGKYVELRCDPISGHTALYWYRQSLGQGPEFLIYFQGTGAADDSGLPNDRFFAVRPEGSVSTLKIQRTERGDSAVYLCASSSTGNSPLHFGNGTRLTVT.

This chain connects TRBV7-8 to TRBJ2-7; possible D gene TRBD1, 6 bases. V gave up 1 base and J gave up 2 bases, with 18 bases separating them. There are 17 residues in the CDR3. CDR1 and CDR2 from the germline V gene are SGHVS and FQNEAQ. Written as DNA, the CDR3 is TGTGCCAGCAGCTTAGTAACAGGGAAGCACCAAACCTACGAGCAGTACTTC. It codes for CASSLVTGKHQTYEQYF.

This clone appeared a few times. V and J are TRBV19 and TRBJ1-1, with 12 bases matching TRBD1. The CDR3 consists of 14 residues. J gave up 5 bases and V 4 bases, and 2 bases lay outside the gene matches. Per the germline V gene, CDR1 is LNHDA and CDR2 is SQIVND (reference sequence). CDR3 DNA: TGTGCCAGTAGTACGGGACAGGGGGCAACTGAAGCTTTCTTT. This sequence encodes CASSTGQGATEAFF.

The chain links TRBV5-6 to TRBJ1-2; D gene ambiguous. This CDR3 region has 13 residues. V lost 1 base, J lost 4 bases, and 8 bases lay in between. Germline loops: CDR1 SGHDT, CDR2 YYEEEE. CDR3 loop: CASSLSGFYGYTF. The CDR3 DNA is TGTGCCAGCAGCTTGAGTGGGTTCTATGGCTACACCTTC.

The chain joins TRBV27 to TRBJ1-2; 7 bases map to TRBD1. CDR1 is MNHEY, CDR2 SMNVEV, per germline (reference sequence). The CDR3 loop spans 13 amino acids. Trimming took 5 bases from V and 6 from J; bases not matched to a gene: 6. CDR3 amino acids: CASSPNRGDGYTF. Written as DNA, the CDR3 is TGTGCCAGCAGTCCAAACAGGGGCGATGGCTACACCTTC.

This chain connects TRBV6-1 to TRBJ1-2, with D unclear. The germline V gene encodes CDR1 MNHNS and CDR2 SASEGT. The CDR3 has 10 amino acids. Trimming left V 7 bases short and J 8 bases short, with 8 bases between. The CDR3 coding sequence is TGTGCCAGCACTCCTTCGGGCTACACCTTC. Its protein product is CASTPSGYTF.

The rearrangement links TRBV7-2 to TRBJ2-3; 11 bases map to TRBD2. Trimming cost V 4 bases and J 2 bases; bases outside gene matches: 2. Germline V gives CDR1 SGHTA, CDR2 FQGNSA. This CDR3 is 15 amino acids long. The CDR3 spells CASSSSGRNTDTQYF. CDR3 sequence (DNA): TGTGCCAGCAGCTCTAGCGGGAGGAACACAGATACGCAGTATTTT.

The chain has TRBV7-3 and TRBJ1-1; no definite D call. Trimming removed 4 bases from V and 2 bases from J, with 8 bases in between. Germline V lookup: CDR1 SGHTA, CDR2 FQGTGA. The CDR3 spans 13 residues. The CDR3 is CASSYLVNTEAFF. Written as DNA, the CDR3 is TGTGCCAGCAGCTACCTTGTCAACACTGAAGCTTTCTTT.

This sequence joins TRBV19 and TRBJ2-5; D gene ambiguous. Germline CDR1 is LNHDA and CDR2 is SQIVND (reference sequence). This CDR3 has 13 residues. Trimming took 3 bases from V and 2 from J, leaving 7 bases between them. In DNA, the CDR3 is TGTGCCAGTAGTATTTGGGATCAAGAGACCCAGTACTTC. Amino acid sequence: CASSIWDQETQYF.

The rearrangement uses TRBV7-9 and TRBJ2-1; TRBD2 agrees at 12 bases. The length of the CDR3 is 16 residues. V was pared by 5 bases and J by 3 bases, with 5 bases of the junction left unmatched. Germline V lookup: CDR1 SEHNR, CDR2 FQNEAQ (reference sequence). This CDR3 is CASSPWTSGVYNEQFF. CDR3 in DNA: TGTGCCAGCAGCCCGTGGACTAGCGGGGTCTACAATGAGCAGTTCTTC.